Presented here are 21 T cell receptor beta chains from one specimen sequenced in a study of cytotoxic CD8 clonotypes in ibrutinib-treated CLL (dated by TCRdb to the early 2020s). This specimen's time point label, per the study, means: roughly 2 years on ibrutinib. The library was made by the immunoSEQ multiplex PCR assay. TCRdb mirrors the immuneACCESS table, restricted to in-frame sequences. Some clones are absent from its copies; in checked studies, under half trace to an unresolved V gene, and the reason for the others is unknown. Counted in this sample were roughly 180,000 clones; more than 80% of them appeared once. The ten biggest clones cover about 4.9% of the sample. The source material was PBMCs, sampled after 24 months of ibrutinib treatment. The source is a human donor with chronic lymphocytic leukemia.

This chain links TRBV9 with TRBJ2-3, with 7 bases matching TRBD2. The CDR3 has 15 residues. The J segment lost 5 bases and the V segment lost 2 bases, leaving 8 bases of the junction unmatched. Germline V gene data show CDR1 as SGDLS and CDR2 as YYNGEE. The CDR3 spells CASSVGGGPLDTQYF. In nucleotides, the CDR3 is TGTGCCAGCAGCGTCGGGGGAGGGCCCTTAGATACGCAGTATTTT. The complete variable domain, with remaining parts taken from reference TRBV9 and TRBJ2-3, reads DSGVTQTPKHLITATGQRVTLRCSPRSGDLSVYWYQQSLDQGLQFLIQYYNGEERAKGNILERFSAQQFPDLHSELNLSSLELGDSALYFCASSVGGGPLDTQYFGPGTRLTVL.

The V call is TRBV2, the J call TRBJ1-3; D perhaps matches TRBD1 (5 bases). Per the germline V gene, CDR1 is SNHLY and CDR2 is FYNNEI. V was cut by 0 bases and J by 8 bases, with 11 bases left in between. The CDR3 spans 14 residues. CDR3 coding DNA: TGTGCCAGCAGTGAAGCGGCCGGGGCGGACACCATATATTTT. Amino acid sequence: CASSEAAGADTIYF.

This rearrangement joins TRBV29-1 to TRBJ2-3; D remains ambiguous. This CDR3 is built from 13 residues. Deletions cut 5 bases from V and 2 bases from J, with 11 bases between. CDR1 is SQVTM and CDR2 is ANQGSEA in the germline V gene. Written as DNA, the CDR3 is TGCAGCGTTTCCCCCCCCCACACAGATACGCAGTATTTT. Protein sequence: CSVSPPHTDTQYF.

This clone was counted only a few times. V is TRBV9 and J is TRBJ1-1, with D hard to call. Trimming took 5 bases from V and 1 from J, leaving 18 bases between them. CDR1 and CDR2 from the germline V gene are SGDLS and YYNGEE. The CDR3 contains 16 residues. The CDR3 bases are TGTGCCAGCAGTCGACTGGCGGCAGGAAGGAACACTGAAGCTTTCTTT. This gives the protein CASSRLAAGRNTEAFF.

The J gene is TRBJ1-5, the V gene TRBV5-1; possible D gene TRBD1, 5 bases. This CDR3 contains 14 residues. With 2 bases removed from V and 6 bases from J, the gap between germline ends came to 12 bases. Germline assignment: CDR1 SGHRS and CDR2 YFSETQ. CDR3 residues: CASSFSGRGQPQHF. The DNA of the CDR3 is TGCGCCAGCAGCTTTTCGGGAAGGGGTCAGCCCCAGCATTTT.

This chain joins TRBV7-2 and TRBJ2-4; D assignment may be TRBD1 or TRBD2 (5 bases each). Germline V gives CDR1 SGHTA, CDR2 FQGNSA. V gave up 5 bases and J gave up 1 base, with 15 bases separating them. The CDR3 sequence is 16 residues long. CDR3 residues: CASSPGLGEAKNIQYF. CDR3 DNA sequence: TGTGCCAGCAGCCCAGGGCTGGGGGAGGCCAAAAACATTCAGTACTTC.

This clone has only a few counts. The chain employs TRBV5-5 and TRBJ2-5; possible D gene TRBD1, 6 bases. Germline V lookup: CDR1 SGHKS, CDR2 YYEKEE (reference sequence). The CDR3 is 14 residues long. Trimming removed 6 bases at V and 5 bases at J, with 17 bases between. CDR3 nucleotides: TGTGCCAGCACTCACGGCAGGGGCGGGGAGACCCAGTACTTC. It codes for CASTHGRGGETQYF.

The chain joins TRBV5-4 to TRBJ1-2, with a weak D call TRBD1 (5 bases). This CDR3 has 15 residues. Per the germline V gene, CDR1 is SGHNT and CDR2 is YYREEE (reference sequence). Trimming left V 4 bases short and J 0 bases short, with 13 bases between. DNA of the CDR3: TGTGCCAGCAGCGTACCGGGACCCACTAACTATGGCTACACCTTC. The encoded protein is CASSVPGPTNYGYTF.

The J gene is TRBJ1-3, the V gene TRBV6-5; D gene unclear. Per germline, CDR1 MNHEY and CDR2 SVGAGI. The CDR3 extends over 15 amino acids. The ends were cut back, 6 bases at V and 0 bases at J, with 12 bases in the middle. CDR3 protein: CASRLGFFSGNTIYF. Here the CDR3 DNA reads TGTGCCAGCAGGCTGGGCTTTTTCTCTGGAAACACCATATATTTT.

The chain carries TRBV10-1 and TRBJ2-3; no clear D gene. Trimming cost V 7 bases and J 2 bases, with 7 bases left between them. The CDR3 loop spans 12 amino acids. Germline V CDR1 and CDR2: WNHNN, SYGVQD (reference sequence). The CDR3 DNA reads TGCGCCAGCACAAGACCCACAGATACGCAGTATTTT. Protein: CASTRPTDTQYF.

The V gene is TRBV6-1, the J gene TRBJ1-2; D is possibly TRBD1 (5 bases). This CDR3 region has 13 residues. V was cut by 10 bases and J by 5 bases, with 17 bases left in between. Germline CDR1 MNHNS, CDR2 SASEGT. CDR3 sequence reads: CATSTAHLYGYTF. CDR3 in DNA: TGTGCCACCTCGACAGCGCATCTATATGGCTACACCTTC.

The chain joins TRBV28 to TRBJ2-7; possibly TRBD2 for D (6 bases). V was trimmed by 4 bases and J by 3 bases, leaving 16 bases between them. This CDR3 region has 15 residues. The germline V gene encodes CDR1 MDHEN and CDR2 SYDVKM. The CDR3 DNA sequence: TGTGCCAGCAGTTCCGTGGGGGGAAACCTCTACGAGCAGTACTTC. Encoded protein: CASSSVGGNLYEQYF.

The V and J genes are TRBV9 and TRBJ1-6; D is ambiguous. Trimming cost V 2 bases and J 13 bases, with 16 bases left between them. CDR1 SGDLS and CDR2 YYNGEE come from the germline V gene. The CDR3 is 14 amino acids. CDR3 region: CASSVAIGSAPLHF. CDR3 DNA sequence: TGTGCCAGCAGCGTCGCGATCGGTTCGGCTCCCCTCCACTTT.

The genes are TRBV5-1 and TRBJ2-7; 9 bases are a match to TRBD2. In germline, CDR1 is SGHRS, CDR2 YFSETQ. The V segment lost 4 bases and the J segment 7 bases; nucleotides outside the gene matches: 12. The length of the CDR3 is 15 residues. The CDR3: CASSVSSGRPREQYF. DNA for the CDR3: TGCGCCAGCAGCGTATCCAGCGGGAGGCCGAGGGAGCAGTACTTC.

The chain couples TRBV27 to TRBJ1-1, with 8 bases that match TRBD1. The CDR3 runs to 15 residues. V lost 2 bases to trimming and J lost 4 bases; unmatched junction nucleotides: 6. The germline CDR1 and CDR2 sequences are MNHEY and SMNVEV (reference sequence). The CDR3 DNA reads as TGTGCCAGCAGTTTACAGGGGGCGGGAGGCACTGAAGCTTTCTTT. This sequence encodes CASSLQGAGGTEAFF.

This chain joins TRBV30 and TRBJ2-3, with 10 bases identical to TRBD1. The CDR3 sequence is 15 residues long. From germline, CDR1 is GTSNPN and CDR2 SVGIG (reference sequence). Trimming removed 2 bases from V and 8 bases from J; junction bases left unmatched: 10. The CDR3: CAWSRGGTGAVTQYF. The DNA for the CDR3 is TGTGCCTGGAGTAGGGGCGGGACAGGGGCGGTTACGCAGTATTTT.

The chain links TRBV5-6 to TRBJ1-5; TRBD1 aligns across 8 bases. This CDR3 spans 15 amino acids. CDR1 SGHDT and CDR2 YYEEEE come from the germline V gene. Trimming at V came to 0 bases and at J to 6 bases, leaving 5 bases not matched to a gene. DNA of the CDR3: TGTGCCAGCAGCTTGGGAACAGGGGGTATTCAGCCCCAGCATTTT. Translating gives CASSLGTGGIQPQHF.

J is TRBJ1-2 and V is TRBV28; 8 bases are shared with TRBD1. This CDR3 region has 14 residues. Germline loops: CDR1 MDHEN, CDR2 SYDVKM. V gave up 7 bases and J gave up 0 bases; unmatched junction bases: 4. The CDR3 here is CASIPTGANYGYTF. CDR3 nucleotides: TGTGCCAGCATCCCGACAGGGGCTAACTATGGCTACACCTTC.

This clone was seen only a few times. The chain couples TRBV11-2 to TRBJ1-6; tentatively, D is TRBD1 (5 bases). This CDR3 comprises 18 residues. Trimming pared 3 bases from V and 0 bases from J, leaving 15 bases between. Germline V gives CDR1 SGHAT, CDR2 FQNNGV. This CDR3 reads CASSLHGAGSSYNSPLHF. For the CDR3, the DNA is TGTGCCAGCAGCTTGCATGGGGCAGGTAGCTCCTATAATTCACCCCTCCACTTT.

The table lists this clone with many counts. The rearrangement joins TRBV28 to TRBJ2-5; no clear D. The CDR3 is made up of 12 amino acids. V gave up 6 bases and J gave up 7 bases, with 12 bases separating them. The germline V gene has CDR1 MDHEN and CDR2 SYDVKM. CDR3 sequence (DNA): TGTGCCAGCAGGAAGGAGAAAGGGACCCAGTACTTC. Its translation: CASRKEKGTQYF.

This chain links TRBV28 with TRBJ1-1; TRBD1 matches at 7 bases. The CDR3 runs 18 residues. Germline V gene lookup returns CDR1 MDHEN and CDR2 SYDVKM. With 5 bases clipped from V and 8 bases from J, the junction kept 23 bases outside the gene matches. CDR3 residues: CASSPHLRDSGSRLEAFF. The CDR3 coding sequence is TGTGCCAGCAGTCCCCACCTCCGGGACAGTGGAAGCCGGTTGGAAGCTTTCTTT.